This TCR beta chain was retrieved from a study of T cells in Graves' hyperthyroidism and ophthalmopathy. Study in general: Peripheral blood draws took place at initial diagnosis, ahead of any treatment. Study-wide findings and caveats: In the blood, most expanded thyroid clonotypes above 0.001 appeared as well. The model's output predicted ophthalmopathy at a median of roughly 6.9 months prior to onset.

Germline V gene lookup returns CDR1 MNHNS and CDR2 SASEGT. V was pared by 5 bases and J by 4 bases, with 20 bases between. The CDR3 runs 16 residues. Turning to this clonotype: What it binds is not known.

Exclusion of patients followed from uncontrolled infection, other autoimmune disease, pregnancy or lactation. It was RNA transcripts that yielded the amplified TCR beta CDR3 regions. During a first-round RT-PCR of the TCR CDR3, the HTBI primer set was used. TCRdb redid the calling of the multiplex PCR reads with MiXCR, one entry per CDR3 protein. The sample gives about 640,000 distinct CDR3 sequences, less than 25% of which show up once; 34% is in the top ten. V and J are TRBV6-1 and TRBJ2-5; either TRBD1 or TRBD2 may supply D (6 bases each). Sequencing was done on a sample of blood. The TCR originated in a man younger than 45 with Graves' ophthalmopathy. The CDR3 protein is CASSPAPRRGRETQYF. CDR3 nucleotide sequence: TGTGCCAGCAGTCCAGCCCCCAGGAGGGGGAGAGAGACCCAGTACTTC.